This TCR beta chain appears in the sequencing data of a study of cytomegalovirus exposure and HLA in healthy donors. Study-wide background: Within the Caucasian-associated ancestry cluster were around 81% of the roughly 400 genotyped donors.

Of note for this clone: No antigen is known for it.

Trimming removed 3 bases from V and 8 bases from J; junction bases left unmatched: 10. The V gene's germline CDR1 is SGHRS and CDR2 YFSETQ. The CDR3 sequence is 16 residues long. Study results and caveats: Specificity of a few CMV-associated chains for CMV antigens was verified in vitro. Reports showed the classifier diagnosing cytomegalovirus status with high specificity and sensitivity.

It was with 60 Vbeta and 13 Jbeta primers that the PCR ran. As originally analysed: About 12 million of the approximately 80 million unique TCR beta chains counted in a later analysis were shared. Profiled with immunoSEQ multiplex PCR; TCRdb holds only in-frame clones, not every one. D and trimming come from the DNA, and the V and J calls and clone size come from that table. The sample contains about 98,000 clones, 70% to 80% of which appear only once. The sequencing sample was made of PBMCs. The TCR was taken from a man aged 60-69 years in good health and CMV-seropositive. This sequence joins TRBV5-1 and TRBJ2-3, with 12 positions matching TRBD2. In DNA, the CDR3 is TGCGCCAGCAGCTCCGCACCGGGACTAGCGGGTGTTACGCAGTATTTT. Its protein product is CASSSAPGLAGVTQYF.